Below, one T cell receptor beta chain is given with its context. Data came from immunoSEQ multiplex PCR; TCRdb stores just in-frame clones and leaves some out. The table lists 150,000 to 200,000 clones, approximately 90% of them singletons. The data belong to a study of blood T cell repertoires in COVID-19. Study details: Acute and convalescent COVID-19 specimens originated in the United States, Italy and Spain. The cDNA or gDNA used as material had been derived from T cells, B-cell-depleted T cells, or PBMCs.

This receptor was identified in a man aged 45 to 65 with acute or convalescent COVID-19. Sequenced input: peripheral blood.

The CDR3 sequence is CATSSATGVGETQYF. In nucleotides, the CDR3 is TGTGCCACCAGCAGTGCCACAGGGGTAGGAGAGACCCAGTACTTC. The rearrangement uses TRBV15 and TRBJ2-5, with 7 nucleotides matching TRBD1. The CDR3 contains 15 residues. Germline V lookup: CDR1 LNHNV, CDR2 YYDKDF (reference sequence). V lost 3 bases, J lost 4 bases, and 8 bases stayed unmatched.